The text below deals with one TCR beta chain. The antigen remains unidentified. Other DNA sequences in the sample encode the same CDR3. It was across several immunoSEQ plates that each subset's genomic DNA was evenly split. TCRdb keeps only in-frame clones here, not all; method: immunoSEQ multiplex PCR. The data contain around 2.3 million clones, approximately 94% of them seen just once; the ten biggest clones take up roughly 0.13%. V shed 2 bases and J 2 bases; nucleotides not matched to a gene: 2. CDR1 and CDR2 (germline): PRHDT, FYEKMQ (reference sequence). CDR3 length equals 14 residues. This specimen comes from a study of shared clonotypes between healthy human individuals. About the study: The composition of the donors was a couple of women and a few men aged 18 to 49.

Study results and caveats: Despite large depth, rarefaction showed incomplete sorted-subset sequencing. It was the few donors that limited the genetic and exposure-history diversity represented.

This TCR was sampled from a young man in good health. The material sequenced was naive CD4+ T cells sorted from blood. Described subset: CD45RA+ positively selected. The genes are TRBV13 and TRBJ2-5; 7 bases map to TRBD1. CDR3 residues: CASSLNRGQETQYF. Here the CDR3 DNA reads TGTGCCAGCAGCTTAAACAGGGGACAAGAGACCCAGTACTTC.